Reported below is one T cell receptor beta chain. These data originate in a study of blood T cell repertoires in COVID-19. CDR1 is SGHVS, CDR2 FQNEAQ, per germline. V lost 0 bases and J lost 10; bases outside the gene matches: 11. The CDR3 consists of 16 residues. In the original processing: Using reference gene primer amplification, nucleated cell counts were estimated. Using immunoSEQ multiplex PCR, the repertoire was profiled, and TCRdb retains in-frame clones only, with some absent. The V and J calls and clone size were taken over from that table, and D and trimming were inferred from the DNA. The sample records 130,000 to 150,000 clones, about three quarters being singletons.

The sequence came from a woman aged 60 to 75 with acute or convalescent COVID-19. The sample consisted of peripheral blood. The gene calls are TRBV7-8 and TRBJ1-4; 7 bases line up with TRBD1. This CDR3 reads CASSLASTGAVGKLFF. In DNA form, the CDR3 reads TGTGCCAGCAGCTTAGCCAGCACAGGGGCGGTTGGAAAACTGTTTTTT.